Sequencing of this T cell receptor beta chain was carried out in a study of blood T cells in healthy people across ages. General study findings and limits: When one million T cells were used, diversity estimates were thought to be underestimates. Per million T cells, TCR beta diversity dropped roughly linearly as age increased.

CDR3 length equals 14 residues. The germline V gene has CDR1 DFQATT and CDR2 SNEGSKA (reference sequence). Sample donors were healthy Caucasian individuals that came from Russia, aged 6 to 90. The second PCR ran roughly 6 to 11 cycles with a sample-barcoded 5' primer and J-beta primers. MiXCR, run by TCRdb on the 5' RACE reads, gives a single entry per CDR3 protein. The sample has 980,000 or so distinct CDR3 sequences, around 49% seen once. As regards this clonotype: The antigen remains undetermined.

This chain joins TRBV20-1 and TRBJ2-3, with 9 bases that match TRBD2. This TCR was recovered from a man aged 25-45 years in good health. Specimen: blood. CDR3 loop: CNIPTPSGADTQYF. Here the CDR3 DNA reads TGCAACATACCGACCCCTAGCGGGGCAGATACGCAGTATTTT.